This paragraph covers one T cell receptor beta chain sequence. The sample has other DNA sequences that encode this CDR3 too. The CDR3 contains 14 residues. V shed 0 bases and J shed 2 bases, with 5 bases lying between them. Germline V lookup: CDR1 SGDLS, CDR2 YYNGEE. This entry is derived from a study of cytomegalovirus exposure and HLA in healthy donors. PCR employed 60 Vbeta and 13 Jbeta primers. Libraries were prepared by immunoSEQ multiplex PCR; TCRdb keeps only in-frame clonotypes and omits some of them. The sample holds some 190,000 clones; 80% are singletons and the top ten take around 1.9%. The clonotype comes from a woman aged 25 to 39 in good health and CMV-seronegative. The genes are TRBV9 and TRBJ1-4; D remains ambiguous. The sample was PBMCs. The CDR3, as DNA: TGTGCCAGCAGCGTAGGGGCCACTAATGAAAAACTGTTTTTT. Amino acids: CASSVGATNEKLFF. The whole variable domain, remainder taken from reference TRBV9 and TRBJ1-4, is DSGVTQTPKHLITATGQRVTLRCSPRSGDLSVYWYQQSLDQGLQFLIQYYNGEERAKGNILERFSAQQFPDLHSELNLSSLELGDSALYFCASSVGATNEKLFFGSGTQLSVL.